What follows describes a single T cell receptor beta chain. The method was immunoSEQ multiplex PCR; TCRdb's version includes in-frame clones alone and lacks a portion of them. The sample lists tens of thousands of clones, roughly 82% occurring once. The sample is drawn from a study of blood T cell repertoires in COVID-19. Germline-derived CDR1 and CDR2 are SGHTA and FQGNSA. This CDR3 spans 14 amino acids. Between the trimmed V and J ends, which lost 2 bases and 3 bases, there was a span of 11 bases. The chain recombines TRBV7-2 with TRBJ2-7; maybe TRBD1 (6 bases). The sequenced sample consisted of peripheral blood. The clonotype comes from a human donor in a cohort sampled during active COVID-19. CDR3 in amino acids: CASSLRAGDYEQYF. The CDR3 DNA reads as TGTGCCAGCAGCTTAAGGGCAGGGGACTACGAGCAGTACTTC.